The T cell receptor (beta chain) described here comes from a study of CXCR3-negative and CXCR3-positive naive CD8 T cells. In preparing the TRB cDNA libraries, 5' RACE with UMI labels was used. TCRdb re-called the 5' RACE reads and catalogs CDR3 proteins one per entry, DNA excluded. The sample totals around 63,000 distinct CDR3 sequences. A note on this clonotype: Its matching antigen is unknown.

Study results and limitations: Partly lower CXCR3 expression followed cryopreservation, and most assays relied on fresh PBMCs. Naive CXCR3-positive and CXCR3-negative cells shared similar TRBV-TRBJ usage, unlike memory cells. Naive cells positive for CXCR3 carried more hydrophobic TRB CDR3s than CXCR3-negative ones.

The CDR3 is 16 amino acids. CDR1 is SGHNT, CDR2 YYREEE, per germline (reference sequence). The chain uses TRBV5-4 and TRBJ2-5; lacking DNA, the TRBD1 call made by TCRdb goes unchecked. The sequence was obtained from a human donor in good health. Some clones in this sample may be carry-over from other donors' samples. Sequencing was carried out using naive CXCR3+ CD8+ T cells from blood. The subset here: CD45RO-CCR7+CD27+CD95- naive CD8+ T cells expressing CXCR3 (TNR3+). CDR3 in amino acids: CASSFMGQGDLETQYF.